What follows describes a single T cell receptor beta chain. Its antigen is unknown. Here the CDR3 omits its conserved ending phenylalanine or tryptophan, so a read error is the likely source. No DNA is shown, since the ends of the CDR3 on it are uncertain; the CDR3 is the one TCRdb lists. With a J-beta primer mix and a sample-barcoded 5' primer, a second PCR ran about 7 to 11 cycles. Each of the samples gave a minimum of 2.5 million paired-end reads that contained CDR3. One entry per CDR3 protein results from TCRdb running MiXCR on the 5' RACE reads. Found here are about 730,000 distinct CDR3 sequences, roughly two fifths of them singletons; the top ten hold approximately 22%. There were healthy Caucasian individuals from Russia, aged roughly 6 to 100, serving as donors. Each sample gave at least 7 million isolated PBMCs. The data are from a study of blood T cells in healthy people across ages. Whole-study findings and limits: As naive T cell percentage varied, TCR beta diversity correlated strongly with it.

This TCR derives from a woman aged 55-69 years in good health. The sample taken for sequencing was blood.

The CDR3 reads CASSQFLTS. The gene calls are TRBV4-2 and TRBJ2-6. CDR1 is LGHNA, CDR2 YNFKEQ, per germline. The CDR3 contains 9 residues when both ends are counted.